These 17 T cell receptor beta chains share one sample of origin, sequenced in a study of T-cell memory formation after mild COVID-19. TCRdb re-analysed the 5' RACE reads in MiXCR, keeping a single row per CDR3 protein. The data show around 430,000 distinct CDR3 sequences, about 15% seen once. Sequenced sample: PBMCs or a T cell subset sorted from them (not recorded which). These receptors were taken from a man younger than 35 who had mild COVID-19 (a few samples of this study predate the infection). Cell type and time point are not known.

The chain links TRBV12-3 or TRBV12-4 to TRBJ2-5; tentatively, D is TRBD1 (5 bases). This CDR3 contains 15 residues. Trimming removed 6 bases at V and 5 bases at J, with 19 bases between. The CDR3 DNA sequence: TGTGCCAGCAGGGCCAGGACACCCCGTTGGGAGACCCAGTACTTC. This gives the protein CASRARTPRWETQYF.

This sequence joins TRBV12-3 or TRBV12-4 and TRBJ2-1; no clear D gene. V was shortened by 3 bases and J by 9 bases, with 15 bases between the two germline ends. This CDR3 comprises 14 residues. The CDR3 DNA follows: TGTGCCAGCAGTTTTGACGTAAAACTTGGTGAGCAGTTCTTC. Protein sequence: CASSFDVKLGEQFF.

V usage is TRBV24-1 and J usage is TRBJ1-1, with 9 bases identical to TRBD1. The trim removed 4 bases at V and 3 bases at J, leaving 5 bases unmatched. Germline V gene sequence: CDR1 KGHDR, CDR2 SFDVKD. The CDR3 is 15 residues long. CDR3 coding DNA: TGTGCCACCAGTGACCCTAGGACAGGGGACACTGAAGCTTTCTTT. Translation: CATSDPRTGDTEAFF.

The V call is TRBV5-1, the J call TRBJ1-2; 8 bases fit TRBD1. J lost 6 bases, V lost 5 bases, and 9 bases had no gene match. The CDR3 sequence is 14 residues long. Germline assignment: CDR1 SGHRS and CDR2 YFSETQ. The CDR3 is CASRAGGAVDGYTF. CDR3 bases: TGCGCCAGCAGGGCAGGGGGCGCGGTGGATGGCTACACCTTC.

This clonotype appeared a single time. J is TRBJ2-5 and V is TRBV6-6; 9 bases agree with TRBD2. Germline V gives CDR1 MNHNY, CDR2 SVGAGI (reference sequence). The CDR3 is 16 amino acids. The CDR3 sequence: CATNIRAGGLQETQYF. The CDR3 DNA sequence: TGTGCGACCAATATAAGAGCGGGGGGCCTACAAGAGACCCAGTACTTC.

This clonotype was seen a few times. The genes are TRBV7-2 and TRBJ2-5; 9 bases fit TRBD2. The CDR3 totals 16 residues. Germline V gene data show CDR1 as SGHTA and CDR2 as FQGNSA. Trimming took 1 base from V and 4 from J; bases not matched to a gene: 7. CDR3 DNA: TGTGCCAGCAGCTTAGGGGGCACTAGCGGGCCAGAGACCCAGTACTTC. Translated, it gives CASSLGGTSGPETQYF.

This chain joins TRBV20-1 and TRBJ1-5, with D possibly TRBD1 on 6 matching bases. Trimming left V 3 bases short and J 4 bases short, with 16 bases between. CDR3 length equals 15 residues. Germline V gene lookup returns CDR1 DFQATT and CDR2 SNEGSKA (reference sequence). CDR3 in amino acids: CSASRPRDTNQPQHF. As DNA, the CDR3 is TGCAGTGCTAGTCGACCCAGGGACACTAATCAGCCCCAGCATTTT.

A word on this clonotype: At one end the junction does not follow the germline gene, possibly because of a read error. The chain combines TRBV12-5 with TRBJ2-3, with D possibly TRBD2 on 5 matching bases. Germline values: CDR1 LGHNT, CDR2 FRNRAP. CDR3 length equals 11 residues. The CDR3 is CAPPGLADEEF. CDR3 coding DNA: TGTGCCCCTCCTGGTCTAGCCGATGAGGAATTT. The full variable domain, completed using reference TRBV12-5 and TRBJ2-3, is DARVTQTPRHKVTEMGQEVTMRCQPILGHNTVFWYRQTMMQGLELLAYFRNRAPLDDSGMPKDRFSAEMPDATLATLKIQPSEPRDSAVYFCAPPGLADEEFGPGTRLTVL.

This chain links TRBV4-1 with TRBJ1-2; 10 nucleotides agree with TRBD1. The germline gives CDR1 MGHRA, CDR2 YSYEKL. This CDR3 is built from 16 residues. Trimming cost V 3 bases and J 4 bases; bases outside gene matches: 8. CDR3 amino acids: CASSQRQGASPYGYTF. The CDR3 coding sequence is TGCGCCAGCAGCCAGCGACAGGGGGCCTCTCCCTATGGCTACACCTTC.

This clonotype was seen only once. J is TRBJ2-2 and V is TRBV19; 9 bases align to TRBD1. The J segment lost 10 bases and the V segment lost 4 bases, leaving 10 bases of the junction unmatched. The CDR3 spans 15 residues. CDR1 LNHDA and CDR2 SQIVND come from the germline V gene (reference sequence). CDR3 loop: CASSSVGQGQKELFF. The CDR3 region has the DNA TGTGCCAGTAGTAGCGTCGGACAGGGGCAGAAGGAGCTGTTTTTT.

In this sample, this clonotype turned up many times. V gene TRBV7-2 combines with J gene TRBJ2-1, with D uncertain. Trimming removed 5 bases at V and 2 bases at J, with 7 bases between. This CDR3 comprises 13 residues. CDR1 is SGHTA and CDR2 is FQGNSA in the germline V gene. The chain's CDR3 is CASSLDPYNEQFF. CDR3 sequence (DNA): TGTGCCAGCAGCCTGGACCCCTACAATGAGCAGTTCTTC.

The rearrangement links TRBV13 to TRBJ1-2; 8 nucleotides agree with TRBD1. With 0 bases clipped from V and 2 bases from J, the junction kept 5 bases outside the gene matches. This CDR3 contains 16 residues. The germline gives CDR1 PRHDT, CDR2 FYEKMQ (reference sequence). The CDR3 DNA reads TGTGCCAGCAGCTTAGGCAGGGGGCAGGTCAACTATGGCTACACCTTC. It encodes CASSLGRGQVNYGYTF.

The chain has TRBV6-2 or TRBV6-3 and TRBJ2-7; D unclear. In germline, CDR1 is MNHEY, CDR2 SVGEGT. The CDR3 is made up of 12 amino acids. The V end lost 7 bases, the J end lost 5 bases, and 12 bases lay between the germline ends. The CDR3 DNA reads TGTGCCAGCAATGGACCAGCCCACGAGCAGTACTTC. Its protein product is CASNGPAHEQYF.

This clonotype has just a few counts. The CDR3 DNA reads as TGTGCCAGCAGCTTAAGGGGTAGTGTTGGGCTCGCTGTTACCTACAATGAGCAGTTCTTC. It encodes CASSLRGSVGLAVTYNEQFF. The chain links TRBV7-2 to TRBJ2-1; tentatively, D is TRBD1 (5 bases). Germline CDR1 is SGHTA and CDR2 is FQGNSA. Trimming stripped 2 bases from V and 2 bases from J, with 25 bases between. This CDR3 is 20 amino acids long.

This chain uses TRBV27 with TRBJ2-1; TRBD1 matches 8 bases. Germline loops: CDR1 MNHEY, CDR2 SMNVEV (reference sequence). The CDR3 extends over 14 amino acids. The ends lost 5 bases at V and 3 bases at J; junction bases unmatched: 3. The CDR3 reads CASSPDRVYNEQFF. The CDR3 DNA follows: TGTGCCAGCAGTCCGGACAGGGTCTACAATGAGCAGTTCTTC.

This chain joins TRBV9 and TRBJ2-3; TRBD2 matches 13 bases. Germline CDR1 and CDR2: SGDLS and YYNGEE. This CDR3 comprises 16 residues. V shed 6 bases, J shed 5 bases, and the junction held 9 bases outside the gene matches. CDR3 region: CASTRGLAGAGDTQYF. The CDR3 DNA is TGTGCCAGCACCCGTGGACTAGCGGGGGCGGGAGATACGCAGTATTTT.

This clonotype was seen ten or more times. V usage is TRBV7-2 and J usage is TRBJ1-1, with a weak D call TRBD1 (5 bases). The CDR3 runs to 15 residues. Deletions cut 1 base from V and 5 bases from J, with 14 bases between. CDR1 SGHTA and CDR2 FQGNSA come from the germline V gene. CDR3 nucleotide sequence: TGTGCCAGCAGCTTAGTCGGGGGTCTTTCTACTGAAGCTTTCTTT. Amino acid sequence: CASSLVGGLSTEAFF.